What follows are 26 T cell receptor beta chains derived from one specimen sequenced in a study of blood T cell repertoires in COVID-19. Libraries were prepared by immunoSEQ multiplex PCR; TCRdb keeps only in-frame clonotypes and omits some of them. The data show about 140,000 clones, with 75% to 85% seen just once and around 3.2% held by the top ten. The sequencing sample was made of peripheral blood. These receptors came from a man between 50 and 59 years old with acute or convalescent COVID-19.

The chain employs TRBV19 and TRBJ2-6; D is unresolved. This CDR3 is 14 amino acids long. The germline V gene has CDR1 LNHDA and CDR2 SQIVND (reference sequence). V was cut by 6 bases and J by 2 bases, with 8 bases left in between. This chain's CDR3 is CASSQQTGANVLTF. Here the CDR3 DNA reads TGTGCCAGTAGCCAACAGACTGGGGCCAACGTCCTGACTTTC.

This chain uses TRBV19 with TRBJ1-5; maybe TRBD1 (5 bases). The CDR3 runs to 16 residues. V shed 5 bases and J shed 2 bases, with 16 bases lying between them. Germline V gene data show CDR1 as LNHDA and CDR2 as SQIVND (reference sequence). The CDR3 reads CASSSPAGLGNQPQHF. The CDR3 DNA follows: TGTGCCAGTAGTTCCCCCGCAGGGTTAGGCAATCAGCCCCAGCATTTT.

Only one count was recorded for this clone. This chain connects TRBV6-5 to TRBJ1-1; D is unclear. CDR1 and CDR2 from the germline V gene are MNHEY and SVGAGI. Trimming removed 2 bases at V and 1 base at J, with 8 bases between. The CDR3 is 14 residues long. The CDR3 nucleotides are TGTGCCAGCAGTTACGGCGGGAGGAACACTGAAGCTTTCTTT. Translating it yields CASSYGGRNTEAFF.

The V call is TRBV6-5, the J call TRBJ2-1, with a possible D match to TRBD2 (5 bases). V gave up 0 bases and J gave up 7 bases, with 7 bases separating them. Germline CDR1 MNHEY, CDR2 SVGAGI. This CDR3 is 13 amino acids long. CDR3 DNA sequence: TGTGCCAGCAGTTACTCCGAGGGAAATGAGCAGTTCTTC. Translated, it gives CASSYSEGNEQFF.

This chain links TRBV6-5 with TRBJ2-7; 8 bases are a match to TRBD2. CDR1 MNHEY and CDR2 SVGAGI come from the germline V gene. The CDR3 is 15 amino acids. V lost 4 bases and J lost 5; bases outside the gene matches: 10. CDR3 in DNA: TGTGCCAGCAGTTCTTGGACCGGGGGGGTCCACGAGCAGTACTTC. As protein: CASSSWTGGVHEQYF.

The chain links TRBV9 to TRBJ1-2, with D perhaps matching TRBD1 (6 bases). V dropped 0 bases and J dropped 0 bases, with 6 bases sitting between them. CDR1 SGDLS and CDR2 YYNGEE come from the germline V gene. The CDR3 length is 14 residues. DNA for the CDR3: TGTGCCAGCAGCGTAGACAGGGCTAACTATGGCTACACCTTC. As protein: CASSVDRANYGYTF.

The chain links TRBV5-1 to TRBJ2-1; 8 positions agree with TRBD1. CDR3 length: 15 amino acids. Trimming removed 2 bases from V and 6 bases from J; junction bases left unmatched: 7. Germline CDR1 is SGHRS and CDR2 is YFSETQ. As DNA, the CDR3 is TGCGCCAGCAGCTTAGTCGGACAGGGAATCAATGAGCAGTTCTTC. Encoded protein: CASSLVGQGINEQFF.

J is TRBJ2-1 and V is TRBV7-2, with D perhaps TRBD2 (5 bases). Germline V lookup: CDR1 SGHTA, CDR2 FQGNSA. Trimming removed 1 base at V and 6 bases at J, with 7 bases between. CDR3 length: 13 residues. The CDR3 DNA sequence: TGTGCCAGCAGCTTAGGAGGACTCAATGAGCAGTTCTTC. Amino acids: CASSLGGLNEQFF. Variable domain in full (rest from reference TRBV7-2 and TRBJ2-1): GAGVSQSPSNKVTEKGKDVELRCDPISGHTALYWYRQSLGQGLEFLIYFQGNSAPDKSGLPSDRFSAERTGGSVSTLTIQRTQQEDSAVYLCASSLGGLNEQFFGPGTRLTVL.

This clone appeared a single time. The chain links TRBV19 to TRBJ1-2, with a tentative D call TRBD1 (5 bases). The CDR3 runs 16 residues. In germline, CDR1 is LNHDA, CDR2 SQIVND (reference sequence). The V and J ends lost 7 bases and 3 bases respectively, with 21 bases between them. This CDR3 is CASTSLGAPWDYGYTF. The CDR3 nucleotides are TGTGCCAGTACCTCTCTTGGGGCGCCCTGGGACTATGGCTACACCTTC.

This chain links TRBV6-6 with TRBJ1-5, with 8 bases lining up with TRBD1. The CDR3 extends over 14 amino acids. The trim removed 5 bases at V and 6 bases at J, leaving 6 bases unmatched. CDR1 and CDR2 from the germline V gene are MNHNY and SVGAGI (reference sequence). CDR3 bases: TGTGCCAGCAGTCTCGGACAGGGAGGTCAGCCCCAGCATTTT. Its protein is CASSLGQGGQPQHF.

The J gene is TRBJ2-7, the V gene TRBV28; a possible D gene is TRBD1 (7 bases). V dropped 7 bases and J dropped 4 bases, with 20 bases sitting between them. Germline CDR1 MDHEN, CDR2 SYDVKM. The CDR3 consists of 15 residues. The CDR3 DNA is TGTGCCAGCACCCTCGGAGGGGGCGAAACGTACGAGCAGTACTTC. Its protein is CASTLGGGETYEQYF.

In its sample, this clone was seen once. The chain joins TRBV6-5 to TRBJ2-1, with D possibly being TRBD1 (7 bases). Germline values: CDR1 MNHEY, CDR2 SVGAGI. This CDR3 has 16 residues. The ends were cut back, 4 bases at V and 7 bases at J, with 20 bases in the middle. The CDR3 sequence: CASSFQGGRDVNEQFF. The CDR3 DNA reads TGTGCCAGCAGTTTCCAGGGGGGACGAGATGTGAATGAGCAGTTCTTC.

The V call is TRBV2, the J call TRBJ2-7; the match to TRBD1 covers 7 bases. This CDR3 has 12 residues. V was clipped by 6 bases and J by 5 bases; unmatched bases: 4. Germline CDR1 is SNHLY and CDR2 is FYNNEI. In nucleotides, the CDR3 is TGTGCCAGCAGGGGGGACAGCCACGAGCAGTACTTC. Its translation: CASRGDSHEQYF.

The rearrangement uses TRBV5-4 and TRBJ2-7, with TRBD2 matching 8 bases. The CDR3 spans 13 residues. Germline loops: CDR1 SGHNT, CDR2 YYREEE (reference sequence). The junction had 6 bases not matched to a gene; V was cut back by 4 bases and J by 6 bases. CDR3 in amino acids: CASSPAGGTEQYF. The CDR3 DNA sequence: TGTGCCAGCAGCCCGGCGGGGGGCACCGAGCAGTACTTC.

This sequence joins TRBV7-8 and TRBJ2-4; 11 nucleotides align to TRBD2. CDR1 and CDR2 (germline): SGHVS, FQNEAQ. With 4 bases clipped from V and 0 bases from J, the junction kept 2 bases outside the gene matches. This CDR3 region has 16 residues. In DNA, the CDR3 is TGTGCCAGCAGCTCTAGCGGGGGGTTAGCCAAAAACATTCAGTACTTC. The encoded protein is CASSSSGGLAKNIQYF.

The chain couples TRBV27 to TRBJ1-2; D is ambiguous. The CDR3 is 13 residues long. Germline values: CDR1 MNHEY, CDR2 SMNVEV (reference sequence). V lost 3 bases to trimming and J lost 0 bases, with 5 bases between them. The CDR3: CASSFSSNYGYTF. Written as DNA, the CDR3 is TGTGCCAGCAGTTTCAGTTCTAACTATGGCTACACCTTC.

This chain connects TRBV6-1 to TRBJ1-5; 10 nucleotides match TRBD1. This CDR3 is built from 20 residues. Germline V lookup: CDR1 MNHNS, CDR2 SASEGT. With 1 base clipped from V and 0 bases from J, the junction kept 12 bases outside the gene matches. CDR3 DNA: TGTGCCAGCAGTGAAGGAACAACCGGGACAGGGGCCTATAGCAATCAGCCCCAGCATTTT. Translated, it gives CASSEGTTGTGAYSNQPQHF.

V gene TRBV3-1 (or the pseudogene TRBV3-2) combines with J gene TRBJ1-6; 8 bases match TRBD1. Germline values: CDR1 LGHDT, CDR2 YNNKEL (reference sequence). This CDR3 is built from 15 residues. J was trimmed by 7 bases and V by 5 bases; bases with no gene match: 7. CDR3 amino acids: CASSEMTGENSPLHF. The CDR3 coding sequence is TGTGCCAGCAGCGAAATGACAGGGGAGAATTCACCCCTCCACTTT.

The chain uses TRBV19 and TRBJ1-6, with TRBD1 identical over 10 bases. Germline CDR1 LNHDA, CDR2 SQIVND (reference sequence). The V segment lost 10 bases and the J segment 6 bases; nucleotides outside the gene matches: 6. The CDR3 totals 14 residues. CDR3 bases: TGTGCCACCTCCGGGACAGGGGTTAATTCACCCCTCCACTTT. Residues: CATSGTGVNSPLHF. Together with reference TRBV19 and TRBJ1-6, the CDR3 gives the full variable domain: DGGITQSPKYLFRKEGQNVTLSCEQNLNHDAMYWYRQDPGQGLRLIYYSQIVNDFQKGDIAEGYSVSREKKESFPLTVTSAQKNPTAFYLCATSGTGVNSPLHFGNGTRLTVT.

The chain couples TRBV7-2 to TRBJ2-7, with D possibly being TRBD2 (5 bases). The ends were cut back, 2 bases at V and 3 bases at J, with 14 bases in the middle. The CDR3 has 15 amino acids. Germline values: CDR1 SGHTA, CDR2 FQGNSA. CDR3 sequence reads: CASSLLGGRSYEQYF. The CDR3 DNA sequence: TGTGCCAGCAGCTTATTAGGCGGGCGAAGCTACGAGCAGTACTTC.

The chain links TRBV29-1 to TRBJ2-5, with D possibly TRBD2 on 6 matching bases. This CDR3 comprises 12 residues. The germline V gene encodes CDR1 SQVTM and CDR2 ANQGSEA. DNA for the CDR3: TGCACCATCCAAGGCGGGGACGAGACCCAGTACTTC. The encoded protein is CTIQGGDETQYF.

The chain combines TRBV21-1 with TRBJ2-1; TRBD2, the table's D call, lacks a check against the DNA. TRBV21-1 constitutes a pseudogene. This CDR3 region has 19 residues. The CDR3 spells CASSLKRVAGGPGYNEQFF. The CDR3 region has the DNA TGTGCCAGCAGCTTAAAACGGGTAGCGGGGGGTCCAGGGTACAATGAGCAGTTCTTC.

The chain joins TRBV3-1 (or the pseudogene TRBV3-2) to TRBJ2-1, with D possibly matching TRBD2 (5 bases). Trimming took off 1 base at V and 12 bases at J, with 13 bases between the two ends. The length of the CDR3 is 13 residues. Germline-derived CDR1 and CDR2 are LGHDT and YNNKEL (reference sequence). The CDR3 spells CASSQVLIAGQFF. CDR3 nucleotides: TGTGCCAGCAGCCAAGTGCTAATCGCGGGGCAGTTCTTC.

This clone has more than one count but fewer than ten. The chain combines TRBV9 with TRBJ2-5; possible D gene TRBD2, 5 bases. CDR1 SGDLS and CDR2 YYNGEE come from the germline V gene. V was trimmed by 0 bases and J by 4 bases, leaving 13 bases between them. This CDR3 comprises 15 residues. CDR3 bases: TGTGCCAGCAGCGTAGGGGAGCAGGACGGAGAGACCCAGTACTTC. The encoded protein is CASSVGEQDGETQYF.

This clone has more than one count but fewer than ten. CDR3 in amino acids: CASSWTGNSAEAFF. The CDR3 DNA reads TGCGCCAGCAGCTGGACAGGGAATAGTGCTGAAGCTTTCTTT. The rearrangement links TRBV5-1 to TRBJ1-1; TRBD1 matches at 8 bases. J was trimmed by 6 bases and V by 3 bases; bases with no gene match: 7. The CDR3 length is 14 residues. Germline CDR1 and CDR2: SGHRS and YFSETQ.

This chain joins TRBV11-2 and TRBJ2-1; 10 bases fit TRBD2. The germline gives CDR1 SGHAT, CDR2 FQNNGV. There are 18 residues in the CDR3. V gave up 4 bases and J gave up 2 bases; unmatched junction bases: 11. In nucleotides, the CDR3 is TGTGCCAGCAGCTCCTACGCCGGGACTAGCGAGACCTACAATGAGCAGTTCTTC. Protein sequence: CASSSYAGTSETYNEQFF.